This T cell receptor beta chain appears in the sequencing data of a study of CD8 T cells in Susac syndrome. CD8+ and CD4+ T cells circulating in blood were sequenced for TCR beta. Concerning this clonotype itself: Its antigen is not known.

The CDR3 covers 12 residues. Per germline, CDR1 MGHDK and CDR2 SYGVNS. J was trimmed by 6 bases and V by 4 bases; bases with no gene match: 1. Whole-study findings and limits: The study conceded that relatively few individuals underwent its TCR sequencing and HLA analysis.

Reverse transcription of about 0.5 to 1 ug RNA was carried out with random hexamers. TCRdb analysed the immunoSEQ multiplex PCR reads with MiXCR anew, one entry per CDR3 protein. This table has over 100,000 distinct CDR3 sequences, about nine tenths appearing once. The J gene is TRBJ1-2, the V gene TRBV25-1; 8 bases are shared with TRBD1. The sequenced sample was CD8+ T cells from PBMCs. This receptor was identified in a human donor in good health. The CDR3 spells CASSGQGNGYTF. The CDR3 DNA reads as TGTGCCAGCAGTGGACAGGGGAATGGCTACACCTTC.